These 14 T cell receptor beta chains were sequenced from one sample in a study of beta chain features in type 1 diabetes. Overall study findings and caveats: Shortening of TCRB CDR3s, moderate but significant, appeared in all four CD4+ subsets of Type 1 diabetes patients.

Their target antigens are unknown. The study reverse transcribed the entire isolated RNA, so it sequenced expressed TCRB transcripts. Clones were sequenced by immunoSEQ multiplex PCR, and TCRdb holds only the in-frame ones, with some missing. The table records approximately 360,000 clones, 10% to 15% of them present only once. The sequencing input was naive CD4+ T cells from blood. The receptors stem from a woman younger than 35 with type 1 diabetes.

The V gene is TRBV7-8, the J gene TRBJ2-1, with TRBD2 as a possible D gene (6 bases). There are 15 residues in the CDR3. The V gene's germline CDR1 is SGHVS and CDR2 FQNEAQ. The germline V and J ends were trimmed by 5 bases and 6 bases, with 17 bases remaining between them. CDR3 DNA: TGTGCCAGCAGCCTACTGCGGGGAGCTCGCAATGAGCAGTTCTTC. Its protein is CASSLLRGARNEQFF.

The gene calls are TRBV5-4 and TRBJ2-3; D is unresolved. Germline-derived CDR1 and CDR2 are SGHNT and YYREEE (reference sequence). V lost 4 bases, J lost 1 base, and 13 bases lay in between. The CDR3 contains 15 residues. In nucleotides, the CDR3 is TGTGCCAGCAGCCCGTCGCAGGCCCGCACAGATACGCAGTATTTT. This sequence encodes CASSPSQARTDTQYF. Full variable domain (missing parts from reference TRBV5-4 and TRBJ2-3): ETGVTQSPTHLIKTRGQQVTLRCSSQSGHNTVSWYQQALGQGPQFIFQYYREEENGRGNFPPRFSGLQFPNYSSELNVNALELDDSALYLCASSPSQARTDTQYFGPGTRLTVL.

This clone occurred a few times. V is TRBV2 and J is TRBJ1-6, with TRBD1 matching over 7 bases. J lost 0 bases, V lost 4 bases, and 3 bases had no gene match. The germline V gene has CDR1 SNHLY and CDR2 FYNNEI. The CDR3 runs 16 residues. CDR3 amino acids: CASSGQGSSYNSPLHF. CDR3 nucleotides: TGTGCCAGCAGTGGACAGGGAAGCTCCTATAATTCACCCCTCCACTTT.

The rearrangement uses TRBV4-3 and TRBJ1-5, with TRBD1 as a possible D gene (5 bases). CDR1 is LGHNA, CDR2 YSLEER, per germline. The CDR3 length is 12 residues. Trimming cost V 1 base and J 8 bases, with 6 bases left between them. CDR3 loop: CASSQGGEPQHF. CDR3 coding DNA: TGCGCCAGCAGCCAAGGGGGGGAGCCCCAGCATTTT.

This clone came up a few times. This chain uses TRBV9 with TRBJ2-7, with 7 positions matching TRBD1. V lost 3 bases, J lost 2 bases, and 8 bases stayed unmatched. Germline assignment: CDR1 SGDLS and CDR2 YYNGEE. The length of the CDR3 is 15 residues. The chain's CDR3 is CASSGRGDSTYEQYF. In DNA form, the CDR3 reads TGTGCCAGCAGCGGCAGAGGGGACAGTACCTACGAGCAGTACTTC.

This clone has only a few counts. V gene TRBV7-9 combines with J gene TRBJ2-5, with a weak D call TRBD1 (6 bases). CDR1 is SEHNR, CDR2 FQNEAQ, per germline (reference sequence). The CDR3 runs to 17 residues. The ends were cut back, 3 bases at V and 0 bases at J, with 17 bases in the middle. DNA of the CDR3: TGTGCCAGCAGCTTGGGTCAAGGGGGATCGTACCAAGAGACCCAGTACTTC. It encodes CASSLGQGGSYQETQYF. The complete variable domain, with remaining parts taken from reference TRBV7-9 and TRBJ2-5, reads DTGVSQNPRHKITKRGQNVTFRCDPISEHNRLYWYRQTLGQGPEFLTYFQNEAQLEKSRLLSDRFSAERPKGSFSTLEIQRTEQGDSAMYLCASSLGQGGSYQETQYFGPGTRLLVL.

This clone came up a few times. This chain uses TRBV7-3 with TRBJ2-5, with D maybe TRBD2 (6 bases). CDR1 and CDR2 (germline): SGHTA, FQGTGA. The V and J ends lost 0 bases and 2 bases respectively, with 10 bases between them. The CDR3 extends over 15 amino acids. The DNA for the CDR3 is TGTGCCAGCAGCTTAACGTCGGGGGTTCAAGAGACCCAGTACTTC. Its protein is CASSLTSGVQETQYF. The complete variable domain, with remaining parts taken from reference TRBV7-3 and TRBJ2-5, reads GAGVSQTPSNKVTEKGKYVELRCDPISGHTALYWYRQSLGQGPEFLIYFQGTGAADDSGLPNDRFFAVRPEGSVSTLKIQRTERGDSAVYLCASSLTSGVQETQYFGPGTRLLVL.

This clone came up a few times. The V call is TRBV7-9, the J call TRBJ1-6; D gene ambiguous. From germline, CDR1 is SEHNR and CDR2 FQNEAQ (reference sequence). This CDR3 has 15 amino acids. The germline V and J ends were trimmed by 6 bases and 10 bases, with 19 bases remaining between them. The chain's CDR3 is CASSADTVTQSPLHF. CDR3 in DNA: TGTGCCAGCAGTGCTGACACAGTTACTCAGTCACCCCTCCACTTT.

J is TRBJ2-1 and V is TRBV9, with 8 bases matching TRBD1. Germline V CDR1 and CDR2: SGDLS, YYNGEE. J lost 7 bases, V lost 5 bases, and 8 bases had no gene match. The CDR3 totals 14 residues. CDR3: CASSDGQGTNEQFF. Here the CDR3 DNA reads TGTGCCAGCAGTGATGGACAGGGAACGAATGAGCAGTTCTTC.

The V gene is TRBV6-1, the J gene TRBJ2-7; unclear D gene. V gave up 6 bases and J gave up 3 bases, with 12 bases separating them. The germline gives CDR1 MNHNS, CDR2 SASEGT. The CDR3 runs 13 residues. CDR3 residues: CASSPALGYEQYF. The CDR3 DNA reads as TGTGCCAGCAGCCCAGCGTTGGGCTACGAGCAGTACTTC.

The rearrangement joins TRBV21-1 to TRBJ1-5; the table names TRBD1, a call not compared with the DNA. TRBV21-1 is marked as a pseudogene. CDR3 length: 14 residues. The chain's CDR3 is CASSSHRANQPQHF. CDR3 in DNA: TGTGCCAGCAGCAGTCACAGGGCAAATCAGCCCCAGCATTTT.

This clone has more than one count but fewer than ten. The chain uses TRBV2 and TRBJ2-7, with D possibly TRBD2 on 5 matching bases. CDR3 length equals 12 residues. Germline CDR1 and CDR2: SNHLY and FYNNEI. Trimming removed 7 bases from V and 6 bases from J, with 13 bases in between. The CDR3 region is CASKSGMAEQYF. The CDR3 coding sequence is TGTGCCAGCAAAAGCGGTATGGCCGAGCAGTACTTC.

The rearrangement uses TRBV4-3 and TRBJ2-1; 7 nucleotides line up with TRBD2. CDR3 size: 16 residues. J was trimmed by 8 bases and V by 1 base; bases with no gene match: 11. Germline CDR1 and CDR2: LGHNA and YSLEER. CDR3 amino acids: CASSQGDLERGDEQFF. The DNA for the CDR3 is TGCGCCAGCAGCCAAGGGGATCTTGAGCGGGGCGATGAGCAGTTCTTC.

This clone was counted a few times. This chain uses TRBV4-1 with TRBJ2-7, with TRBD1 identical over 9 bases. The CDR3 has 16 amino acids. The germline CDR1 and CDR2 sequences are MGHRA and YSYEKL. Germline trimming cut 2 bases from V and 2 bases from J; bases unmatched to any gene: 7. The CDR3 spells CASSQLTGTGTYEQYF. DNA for the CDR3: TGCGCCAGCAGCCAATTAACCGGGACAGGGACCTACGAGCAGTACTTC.